This is a list of T cell receptor beta chains from one sample in a study of OX40 agonist ivuxolimab in advanced cancers. The assay was immunoSEQ multiplex PCR, and TCRdb's table has in-frame clones only and misses some. The table has around 80,000 clones, about 85% seen once. The sequencing here drew on CD4+ or CD8+ T cells sorted from blood, taken in a trial of the OX40 agonist ivuxolimab. Every receptor here comes from an adult with an advanced solid tumor such as melanoma, head and neck, liver or kidney cancer. The CDR3 runs from the conserved cysteine through the conserved F or W. A D gene is named only where the DNA matches it firmly. Size tells how often a clone was seen (once, few, many) or the class of an expanded clone, and some rows leave it out.

>TRBD2|TRBJ2-1|-|TRBV10-1
TGCGCCAGCAGTGAGAAGCTAGCGGGAGAAGCGAATGAGCAGTTCTTC
CASSEKLAGEANEQFF
>TRBD2|TRBJ2-7|-|TRBV5-4
TGTGCCAGCAGCTCGGGACTAGCGGGCTACGAGCAGTACTTC
CASSSGLAGYEQYF
>TRBD1|TRBJ1-3|-|TRBV7-9
TGTGCCAGCAGCTTAGCGTCGGAGGACAGGGAGAACACCATATATTTT
CASSLASEDRENTIYF
>-|TRBJ1-1|-|TRBV5-1
TGCGCCAGCAGCTTGGGGGGGCCGCACACTGAAGCTTTCTTT
CASSLGGPHTEAFF
>-|TRBJ1-6|-|TRBV19
TGTGCCAGTAGAAGACAGTCTAATTCACCCCTCCACTTT
CASRRQSNSPLHF
>-|TRBJ1-1|once|TRBV19
TGTGCCAGTAGTATGGGCCCGAGGACTGAAGCTTTCTTT
CASSMGPRTEAFF
>TRBD1|TRBJ1-1|-|TRBV4-1
TGCGCCAGCAGCCCTCTCGGGACAGGGGCCGCTTTCTTT
CASSPLGTGAAFF
>TRBD1|TRBJ1-1|few|TRBV7-6
TGTGCCAGCAGCTCCGGGACAGGGGAAGCTTTCTTT
CASSSGTGEAFF
>TRBD1|TRBJ1-5|-|TRBV7-9
TGTGCCAGCAGCGCACAGGGGGAGCAGCCCCAGCATTTT
CASSAQGEQPQHF
>TRBD1|TRBJ1-1|-|TRBV29-1
TGCAGCGTTGCGACAGGGACTGGGGAAGCTTTCTTT
CSVATGTGEAFF
>TRBD1|TRBJ2-1|-|TRBV6-6
TGTGCCAGCAGTAGACAGGGGGGTGGCTACAATGAGCAGTTCTTC
CASSRQGGGYNEQFF
>-|TRBJ1-5|-|TRBV19
TGTGCCAGTAGTATACAGGGGAGCGGGGCAAATCAGCCCCAGCATTTT
CASSIQGSGANQPQHF
>-|TRBJ2-1|-|TRBV19
TGTGCCAGTAGTATGGCCTCCCACAGGCTGCCCAATAATGAGCAGTTCTTC
CASSMASHRLPNNEQFF
>-|TRBJ1-2|-|TRBV5-1
TGCGCCAGCAGCTTGGAGGAGGGTTGGGACTATGGCTACACCTTC
CASSLEEGWDYGYTF
>-|TRBJ2-1|-|TRBV30
TGTGCCTGGAACGAAGACTCCCACAATGAGCAGTTCTTC
CAWNEDSHNEQFF
>-|TRBJ1-3|-|TRBV4-2
TGTGCCAGCAGCCAAGATCGGCAGGGGACTTCCACCATATATTTT
CASSQDRQGTSTIYF
>-|TRBJ2-1|-|TRBV11-3
TGTGCCAGCAGCTTAGATCTGGGGAATGAGCAGTTCTTC
CASSLDLGNEQFF
>-|TRBJ1-5|-|TRBV7-6
TGTGCCAGCAGCTTATTCCCCGGGGGCAATCAGCCCCAGCATTTT
CASSLFPGGNQPQHF
>-|TRBJ2-5|-|TRBV7-2
TGTGCCAGCAGCTTTGGGGGAGAGACCCAGTACTTC
CASSFGGETQYF
>-|TRBJ1-5|once|TRBV7-2
TGTGCCAGCAGCTTAGCGCGGGACGTTAATCAGCCCCAGCATTTT
CASSLARDVNQPQHF
>TRBD1|TRBJ2-7|-|TRBV6-6
TGTGCCAGCAGTTTGCCGGGACAGGGAGGGCAGTACTTC
CASSLPGQGGQYF
>-|TRBJ1-6|-|TRBV7-2
TGTGCCAGCAGCCTGCCAGGATCGGCACCCCTCCACTTT
CASSLPGSAPLHF
>TRBD2|TRBJ2-5|-|TRBV9
TGTGCCAGCAGCGTAGGATCTAGCGGGAGCCAAGAGACCCAGTACTTC
CASSVGSSGSQETQYF
>-|TRBJ2-3|-|TRBV19
TGTGCCACTAAGAAAACAGGAGGCACAGATACGCAGTATTTT
CATKKTGGTDTQYF
>-|TRBJ1-4|-|TRBV19
TGTGCCAGTACCGGGACACCTCTTGAAAAACTGTTTTTT
CASTGTPLEKLFF
>-|TRBJ2-7|-|TRBV7-2
TGTGCCAGCAGCTTAGAACCGGGAGCCTACGAGCAGTACTTC
CASSLEPGAYEQYF